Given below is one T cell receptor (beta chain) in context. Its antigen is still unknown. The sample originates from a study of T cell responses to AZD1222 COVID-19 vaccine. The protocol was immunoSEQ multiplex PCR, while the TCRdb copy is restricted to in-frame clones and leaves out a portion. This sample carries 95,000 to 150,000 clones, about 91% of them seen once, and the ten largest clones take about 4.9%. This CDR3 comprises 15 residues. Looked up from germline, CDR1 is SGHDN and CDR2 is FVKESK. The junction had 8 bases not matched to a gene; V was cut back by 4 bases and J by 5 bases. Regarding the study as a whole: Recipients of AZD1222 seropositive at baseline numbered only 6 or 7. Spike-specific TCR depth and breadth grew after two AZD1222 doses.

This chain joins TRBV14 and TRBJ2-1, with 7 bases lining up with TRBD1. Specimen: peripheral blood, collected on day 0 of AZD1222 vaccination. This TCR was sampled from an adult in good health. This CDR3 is CASSPMRGLDNEQFF. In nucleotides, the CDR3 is TGTGCCAGCAGCCCTATGAGGGGGCTCGACAATGAGCAGTTCTTC. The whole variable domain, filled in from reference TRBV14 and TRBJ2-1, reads EAGVTQFPSHSVIEKGQTVTLRCDPISGHDNLYWYRRVMGKEIKFLLHFVKESKQDESGMPNNRFLAERTGGTYSTLKVQPAELEDSGVYFCASSPMRGLDNEQFFGPGTRLTVL.